A single sample is the source of the 24 T cell receptor beta chains below, sequenced in a study of T cell clonotyping in hematopoietic cell transplantation. Time point reported: recipient sample about 28 days before transplant, after cytoreduction. Sequencing was performed with immunoSEQ multiplex PCR; in TCRdb, only in-frame clones are kept and a portion is missing. The profile shows some 40,000 clones, about 85% of them singletons. Sequences were derived from peripheral blood mononuclear cells, sampled before stem cell transplant. The source of these receptors is a man aged 55 to 70 with acute myeloid leukemia. Some clones in this sample may be carry-over from other donors' samples.

The chain carries TRBV11-3 and TRBJ1-4; 7 bases line up with TRBD1. CDR1 SGHNT and CDR2 YENEEA come from the germline V gene. J gave up 4 bases and V 3 bases, and 5 bases lay outside the gene matches. The CDR3 is 15 residues long. The CDR3 reads CASSFRGFDNEKLFF. The CDR3, as DNA: TGTGCCAGCAGCTTCAGGGGGTTCGATAATGAAAAACTGTTTTTT.

The V gene is TRBV4-2, the J gene TRBJ2-5; a possible D gene is TRBD1 (5 bases). V was clipped by 0 bases and J by 2 bases, with 10 bases between them. This CDR3 has 15 amino acids. Germline CDR1 is LGHNA and CDR2 is YNFKEQ. CDR3 in amino acids: CASSQDRGRQETQYF. CDR3 DNA sequence: TGTGCCAGCAGCCAAGATAGGGGCCGACAAGAGACCCAGTACTTC.

This chain uses TRBV29-1 with TRBJ1-5, with 8 bases matching TRBD1. From germline, CDR1 is SQVTM and CDR2 ANQGSEA. This CDR3 is 14 amino acids long. V lost 6 bases to trimming and J lost 0 bases; unmatched junction nucleotides: 4. As DNA, the CDR3 is TGCAGCGTAGGGACAGGCCATAGCAATCAGCCCCAGCATTTT. Amino acid sequence: CSVGTGHSNQPQHF.

The J gene is TRBJ1-1, the V gene TRBV5-1, with unresolved D. Germline CDR1 reads SGHRS; CDR2 reads YFSETQ. The CDR3 is 14 residues long. Trimming took off 0 bases at V and 1 base at J, with 7 bases between the two ends. CDR3 sequence reads: CASSLDGKNTEAFF. Here the CDR3 DNA reads TGCGCCAGCAGCTTGGACGGTAAGAACACTGAAGCTTTCTTT. The full variable domain, its missing parts supplied by reference TRBV5-1 and TRBJ1-1, is KAGVTQTPRYLIKTRGQQVTLSCSPISGHRSVSWYQQTPGQGLQFLFEYFSETQRNKGNFPGRFSGRQFSNSRSEMNVSTLELGDSALYLCASSLDGKNTEAFFGQGTRLTVV.

This chain connects TRBV28 to TRBJ1-1; perhaps TRBD1 as D (5 bases). V was shortened by 6 bases and J by 0 bases, with 14 bases between the two germline ends. Germline V gives CDR1 MDHEN, CDR2 SYDVKM. CDR3 length: 15 amino acids. The CDR3 region has the DNA TGTGCCAGCAGATTAGGGGCTCCTTTGAACACTGAAGCTTTCTTT. This gives the protein CASRLGAPLNTEAFF.

The genes are TRBV11-3 and TRBJ2-3, with 7 bases lining up with TRBD1. V lost 1 base and J lost 4; bases outside the gene matches: 8. This CDR3 contains 16 residues. Looked up from germline, CDR1 is SGHNT and CDR2 is YENEEA. CDR3 sequence reads: CASSLAHRGRPDTQYF. The DNA for the CDR3 is TGTGCCAGCAGCTTAGCCCACAGGGGACGTCCAGATACGCAGTATTTT.

V is TRBV6-5 and J is TRBJ1-5; D ambiguous. Trimming stripped 8 bases from V and 0 bases from J, with 8 bases between. Looked up from germline, CDR1 is MNHEY and CDR2 is SVGAGI. The CDR3 has 13 amino acids. CDR3 in DNA: TGTGCCAGCTCGGTGTATAGCAATCAGCCCCAGCATTTT. Translating it yields CASSVYSNQPQHF.

This chain links TRBV10-3 with TRBJ2-1; the match to TRBD2 covers 12 bases. Germline trimming cut 2 bases from V and 7 bases from J; bases unmatched to any gene: 12. The CDR3 loop spans 18 amino acids. Germline V gives CDR1 ENHRY, CDR2 SYGVKD. The DNA of the CDR3 is TGTGCCATCAGTGAGCGTATTCCGACTAGCGGGGGTAGGAATGAGCAGTTCTTC. Protein: CAISERIPTSGGRNEQFF.

The chain has TRBV6-5 and TRBJ1-5; D unclear. Germline CDR1 reads MNHEY; CDR2 reads SVGAGI. V was shortened by 7 bases and J by 1 base, with 8 bases between the two germline ends. The CDR3 length is 13 residues. CDR3 DNA sequence: TGTGCCAGCAAAGGACGGAGCAATCAGCCCCAGCATTTT. This sequence encodes CASKGRSNQPQHF.

This chain joins TRBV30 and TRBJ2-3; 7 positions agree with TRBD1. Germline CDR1 and CDR2: GTSNPN and SVGIG (reference sequence). This CDR3 is 13 amino acids long. Germline trimming cut 0 bases from V and 5 bases from J; bases unmatched to any gene: 2. CDR3 bases: TGTGCCTGGAGTGTGACAGGGCTAGATACGCAGTATTTT. Amino acids: CAWSVTGLDTQYF.

The V call is TRBV28, the J call TRBJ1-2; a weak D match, TRBD1 (5 bases). The CDR3 is made up of 14 amino acids. The ends were cut back, 5 bases at V and 5 bases at J, with 15 bases in the middle. Germline values: CDR1 MDHEN, CDR2 SYDVKM. For the CDR3, the DNA is TGTGCCAGCAGTCAGACAGTTAAAGGTTATGGCTACACCTTC. This gives the protein CASSQTVKGYGYTF.

This chain uses TRBV23-1 with TRBJ1-5; TRBD1 is a possible D gene (6 bases). TRBV23-1 is sorted into the ORF group, with uncertain function. The V end lost 8 bases, the J end lost 0 bases, and 23 bases lay between the germline ends. This CDR3 is built from 18 residues. Here the CDR3 reads CASGNTSQGHYSNQPQHF. DNA of the CDR3: TGCGCCAGCGGTAATACGTCTCAGGGGCACTATAGCAATCAGCCCCAGCATTTT.

V gene TRBV5-6 combines with J gene TRBJ1-4, with D unresolved. CDR3 length: 14 residues. Trimming took off 4 bases at V and 3 bases at J, with 10 bases between the two ends. Germline CDR1 SGHDT, CDR2 YYEEEE. CDR3 nucleotide sequence: TGTGCCAGCAGCCAGCAACCTGCTAATGAAAAACTGTTTTTT. Translation: CASSQQPANEKLFF.

This clone occurred once. The chain uses TRBV5-1 and TRBJ2-6; maybe TRBD2 (5 bases). Trimming removed 1 base from V and 7 bases from J, with 9 bases in between. Germline CDR1 SGHRS, CDR2 YFSETQ. This CDR3 has 14 residues. The CDR3 DNA reads TGCGCCAGCAGCTTGTCCGGGGAAGCCAACGTCCTGACTTTC. It translates to CASSLSGEANVLTF.

This chain links TRBV7-2 with TRBJ2-3; no reliable D call. Germline lookup yields CDR1 SGHTA and CDR2 FQGNSA. V shed 3 bases and J shed 5 bases, with 3 bases lying between them. This CDR3 region has 11 residues. CDR3 protein: CASSFVDTQYF. The CDR3 region has the DNA TGTGCCAGCAGCTTCGTAGATACGCAGTATTTT.

The chain joins TRBV5-5 to TRBJ2-1; 7 bases are a match to TRBD2. The CDR3 is made up of 15 amino acids. Trimming took 3 bases from V and 7 from J; bases not matched to a gene: 10. Germline V gene lookup returns CDR1 SGHKS and CDR2 YYEKEE (reference sequence). The CDR3 DNA reads as TGTGCCAGCAGCTACGACGGATATAGCGGGAATGAGCAGTTCTTC. It is translated as CASSYDGYSGNEQFF.

The chain joins TRBV5-4 to TRBJ1-6; 11 bases fit TRBD1. Germline CDR1 and CDR2: SGHNT and YYREEE (reference sequence). The V and J ends lost 4 bases and 2 bases, in that order; junction bases with no gene match: 5. There are 17 residues in the CDR3. CDR3 sequence reads: CASSPRTGGAYNSPLHF. CDR3 DNA sequence: TGTGCCAGCAGCCCCCGGACAGGGGGCGCCTATAATTCACCCCTCCACTTT.

The chain combines TRBV5-1 with TRBJ2-7, with 7 bases fitting TRBD1. The J segment lost 2 bases and the V segment lost 4 bases, leaving 9 bases of the junction unmatched. Germline loops: CDR1 SGHRS, CDR2 YFSETQ. The CDR3 sequence is 15 residues long. CDR3 sequence (DNA): TGCGCCAGCAGCGGTCGAGAGACAGGGACCTACGAGCAGTACTTC. Amino acids: CASSGRETGTYEQYF.

The chain carries TRBV28 and TRBJ2-7; possibly TRBD1 or TRBD2 for D (5 bases each). CDR3 size: 13 residues. V was cut by 3 bases and J by 2 bases, with 8 bases left in between. Germline V lookup: CDR1 MDHEN, CDR2 SYDVKM. CDR3 sequence: CASSLGETYEQYF. As DNA, the CDR3 is TGTGCCAGCAGTTTGGGGGAAACCTACGAGCAGTACTTC.

Here the CDR3 reads CAWSGWTGRFGGELFF. CDR3 nucleotides: TGTGCCTGGAGTGGTTGGACAGGGAGGTTCGGTGGGGAGCTGTTTTTT. The V and J genes are TRBV30 and TRBJ2-2; 8 positions agree with TRBD1. V shed 1 base, J shed 8 bases, and the junction held 12 bases outside the gene matches. Germline CDR1 reads GTSNPN; CDR2 reads SVGIG (reference sequence). The length of the CDR3 is 16 residues.

The chain links TRBV5-1 to TRBJ2-3, with 15 bases identical to TRBD2. J gave up 4 bases and V 0 bases, and 12 bases lay outside the gene matches. The CDR3 is 20 amino acids. Germline CDR1 reads SGHRS; CDR2 reads YFSETQ. Here the CDR3 DNA reads TGCGCCAGCAGCTTGGCCCAGGGTGGACTAGCGGGGGGGCTTGCAGATACGCAGTATTTT. Translation gives CASSLAQGGLAGGLADTQYF.

This clone was recorded a few times. The J gene is TRBJ2-7, the V gene TRBV7-6; the match to TRBD1 covers 8 bases. Germline V gives CDR1 SGHVS, CDR2 FNYEAQ. The CDR3 spans 15 residues. Germline trimming cut 9 bases from V and 2 bases from J; bases unmatched to any gene: 12. The CDR3 bases are TGTGCCAGTTTCCGGCGGAAGACAGGGGCCTACGAGCAGTACTTC. Translating gives CASFRRKTGAYEQYF.

This chain uses TRBV28 with TRBJ1-5; perhaps TRBD1 as D (6 bases). In germline, CDR1 is MDHEN, CDR2 SYDVKM. V was clipped by 3 bases and J by 0 bases, with 15 bases between them. There are 17 residues in the CDR3. The CDR3 coding sequence is TGTGCCAGCAGTTTGGGTGGGACATCCTTTAGCAATCAGCCCCAGCATTTT. This translates into CASSLGGTSFSNQPQHF.

The V call is TRBV2, the J call TRBJ1-2; D is unclear. CDR1 and CDR2 from the germline V gene are SNHLY and FYNNEI. The CDR3 runs to 13 residues. Trimming shortened V by 7 bases and J by 7 bases, and 16 bases separated the two germline ends. CDR3 in DNA: TGTGCCAGCACGGTGGAACCAGTTCGTGGCTACACCTTC. Translating gives CASTVEPVRGYTF.